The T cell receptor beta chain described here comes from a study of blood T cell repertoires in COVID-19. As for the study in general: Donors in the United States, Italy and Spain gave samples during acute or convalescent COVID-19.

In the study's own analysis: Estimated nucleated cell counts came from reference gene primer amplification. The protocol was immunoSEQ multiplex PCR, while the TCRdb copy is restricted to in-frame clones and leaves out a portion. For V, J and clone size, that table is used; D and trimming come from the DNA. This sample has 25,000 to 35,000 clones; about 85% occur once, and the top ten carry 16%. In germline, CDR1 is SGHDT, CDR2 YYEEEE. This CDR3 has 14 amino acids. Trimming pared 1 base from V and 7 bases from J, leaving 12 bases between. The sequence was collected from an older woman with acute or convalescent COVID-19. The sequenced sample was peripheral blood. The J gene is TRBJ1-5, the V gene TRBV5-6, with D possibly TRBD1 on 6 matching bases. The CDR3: CASSLRGLVQPQHF. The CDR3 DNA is TGTGCCAGCAGCTTGAGGGGGTTAGTACAGCCCCAGCATTTT.